This T cell receptor beta chain was observed in a study of blood T cell repertoires in COVID-19. Clinical histories supplied by participants themselves formed the basis of cohort assignment. The assay was immunoSEQ multiplex PCR, and TCRdb's table has in-frame clones only and misses some. Of approximately 200,000 clones detected, 85% to 90% appear once; the ten largest clones hold under 3%. Germline V gene data show CDR1 as LNHNV and CDR2 as YYDKDF (reference sequence). V lost 1 base, J lost 1 base, and 15 bases lay in between. The CDR3 consists of 17 residues. The chain is built from TRBV15 and TRBJ2-3; tentatively, D is TRBD1 (6 bases). The receptor was derived from a middle-aged woman with acute COVID-19. What was sequenced was PBMCs or T cells enriched from blood (not recorded which). The chain's CDR3 is CATSRAVSTGRTDTQYF. The CDR3 DNA follows: TGTGCCACCAGCAGAGCGGTTTCGACAGGCCGCACAGATACGCAGTATTTT.